The 30 T cell receptor beta chains in this list originate from one sample, sequenced in a study of blood T cell repertoires in COVID-19. Sequenced by immunoSEQ multiplex PCR; TCRdb stores in-frame clones only, minus some. The data contain fewer than 300,000 clones, around 90% of them singletons. The sample was peripheral blood. These receptors were taken from a man younger than 35 with active or convalescent COVID-19.

The V and J genes are TRBV9 and TRBJ1-1; TRBD1 matches 8 bases. In germline, CDR1 is SGDLS, CDR2 YYNGEE. V gave up 1 base and J gave up 5 bases; unmatched junction bases: 7. The CDR3 totals 15 residues. CDR3 DNA sequence: TGTGCCAGCAGCGTAATGGCAGGGGGCGTTACTGAAGCTTTCTTT. Its protein is CASSVMAGGVTEAFF. Filled out from reference TRBV9 and TRBJ1-1, the complete variable domain reads DSGVTQTPKHLITATGQRVTLRCSPRSGDLSVYWYQQSLDQGLQFLIQYYNGEERAKGNILERFSAQQFPDLHSELNLSSLELGDSALYFCASSVMAGGVTEAFFGQGTRLTVV.

The chain joins TRBV13 to TRBJ2-5; D is possibly TRBD1 (6 bases). Trimming took off 1 base at V and 4 bases at J, with 10 bases between the two ends. The CDR3 contains 14 residues. Germline-derived CDR1 and CDR2 are PRHDT and FYEKMQ (reference sequence). This CDR3 is CASSLVTGRETQYF. DNA of the CDR3: TGTGCCAGCAGCTTAGTAACAGGGCGAGAGACCCAGTACTTC.

The chain combines TRBV7-7 with TRBJ2-2, with unresolved D. The V end was cut by 1 base, the J end by 4 bases, with 10 bases between. Germline lookup yields CDR1 SSHAT and CDR2 FNYEAQ (reference sequence). The CDR3 sequence is 15 residues long. For the CDR3, the DNA is TGTGCCAGCAGCTTAGACAGTTCTTTCACCGGGGAGCTGTTTTTT. Translation gives CASSLDSSFTGELFF. The complete variable domain, with remaining parts taken from reference TRBV7-7 and TRBJ2-2, reads GAGVSQSPRYKVTKRGQDVTLRCDPISSHATLYWYQQALGQGPEFLTYFNYEAQPDKSGLPSDRFSAERPEGSISTLTIQRTEQRDSAMYRCASSLDSSFTGELFFGEGSRLTVL.

This clone has just a few counts. The chain couples TRBV5-1 to TRBJ1-1; TRBD1 aligns across 8 bases. The J segment lost 4 bases and the V segment lost 2 bases, leaving 1 base of the junction unmatched. The CDR3 is 13 residues long. Looked up from germline, CDR1 is SGHRS and CDR2 is YFSETQ. Written as DNA, the CDR3 is TGCGCCAGCAGCTTCGACAGGGGCACTGAAGCTTTCTTT. Its protein is CASSFDRGTEAFF.

The rearrangement links TRBV9 to TRBJ1-6; D gene ambiguous. CDR1 and CDR2 (germline): SGDLS, YYNGEE. The V and J ends lost 4 bases and 6 bases respectively, with 14 bases between them. The CDR3 is 15 residues long. CDR3 loop: CASSPGDRVNSPLHF. DNA for the CDR3: TGTGCCAGCAGCCCCGGCGACCGGGTTAATTCACCCCTCCACTTT.

The chain employs TRBV19 and TRBJ1-2; 7 nucleotides align to TRBD1. The germline gives CDR1 LNHDA, CDR2 SQIVND (reference sequence). There are 14 residues in the CDR3. Losses at the gene ends were 6 bases for V and 4 bases for J; bases not matched to a gene: 8. CDR3 amino acids: CASRRQGTGYGYTF. The CDR3 region has the DNA TGTGCCAGTAGGAGACAGGGAACCGGCTATGGCTACACCTTC.

CDR3 amino acids: CASSHHIRDLNSPLHF. The DNA of the CDR3 is TGTGCCAGCAGCCACCACATTCGGGACTTAAATTCACCCCTCCACTTT. The gene calls are TRBV7-6 and TRBJ1-6; D is possibly TRBD1 (5 bases). Germline CDR1 and CDR2: SGHVS and FNYEAQ. This CDR3 has 16 residues. Trimming took off 5 bases at V and 7 bases at J, with 18 bases between the two ends.

In its sample, this clone was seen once. The gene calls are TRBV5-5 and TRBJ2-1; D unresolved. From germline, CDR1 is SGHKS and CDR2 YYEKEE (reference sequence). This CDR3 comprises 12 residues. V lost 1 base and J 8 bases, leaving 7 bases between the germline ends. This CDR3 reads CASSLLGHEQFF. CDR3 nucleotides: TGTGCCAGCAGCTTGCTGGGCCATGAGCAGTTCTTC.

The chain has TRBV28 and TRBJ1-2; D is unresolved. The ends were cut back, 3 bases at V and 6 bases at J, with 11 bases in the middle. Germline V gene sequence: CDR1 MDHEN, CDR2 SYDVKM. The length of the CDR3 is 13 residues. CDR3 protein: CASSLGPRNGYTF. CDR3 bases: TGTGCCAGCAGTTTGGGCCCTCGGAATGGCTACACCTTC.

J is TRBJ1-2 and V is TRBV29-1, with TRBD1 identical over 7 bases. V gave up 7 bases and J gave up 6 bases; unmatched junction bases: 5. This CDR3 spans 11 amino acids. Germline assignment: CDR1 SQVTM and CDR2 ANQGSEA. The CDR3 is CSAEQGNGYTF. The CDR3 nucleotides read TGCAGCGCAGAACAGGGGAATGGCTACACCTTC.

V and J are TRBV10-1 and TRBJ1-2, with D perhaps TRBD1 (5 bases). Germline CDR1 WNHNN, CDR2 SYGVQD (reference sequence). This CDR3 comprises 13 residues. V shed 2 bases and J shed 7 bases, with 11 bases lying between them. The CDR3 loop reads CASSENGGGGYTF. CDR3 sequence (DNA): TGCGCCAGCAGTGAGAATGGCGGGGGTGGCTACACCTTC.

The genes are TRBV3-1 (or the pseudogene TRBV3-2) and TRBJ2-5; D unclear. V was cut by 0 bases and J by 4 bases, with 6 bases left in between. CDR1 is LGHDT and CDR2 is YNNKEL in the germline V gene (reference sequence). The CDR3 runs to 13 residues. CDR3 amino acids: CASSQESVETQYF. The CDR3, as DNA: TGTGCCAGCAGCCAAGAGTCGGTAGAGACCCAGTACTTC.

This sequence joins TRBV6-1 and TRBJ1-4; maybe TRBD1 (6 bases). Deletions cut 1 base from V and 3 bases from J, with 15 bases between. In germline, CDR1 is MNHNS, CDR2 SASEGT. This CDR3 has 17 amino acids. The CDR3 loop reads CASSEGAGVLANEKLFF. CDR3 nucleotide sequence: TGTGCCAGCAGTGAAGGGGCAGGGGTGTTGGCTAATGAAAAACTGTTTTTT.

Remarks on this clone: This same CDR3 is encoded by further DNA sequences in the sample. The CDR3 DNA reads as TGTGCCAGTAGTATTGACAGAAGCTACGAGCAGTACTTC. Its protein is CASSIDRSYEQYF. The chain carries TRBV19 and TRBJ2-7; D may be TRBD1 (5 bases). Germline lookup yields CDR1 LNHDA and CDR2 SQIVND (reference sequence). The V end lost 3 bases, the J end lost 3 bases, and 9 bases lay between the germline ends. The CDR3 is 13 amino acids.

This chain connects TRBV27 to TRBJ2-4; TRBD1 agrees at 7 bases. CDR1 is MNHEY and CDR2 is SMNVEV in the germline V gene (reference sequence). This CDR3 has 17 residues. V dropped 4 bases and J dropped 0; count of bases not matched to a gene: 9. CDR3 amino acids: CASSSRNRGLAKNIQYF. In DNA, the CDR3 is TGTGCCAGCAGTTCCCGAAACAGGGGATTAGCCAAAAACATTCAGTACTTC.

The chain links TRBV3-1 (or the pseudogene TRBV3-2) to TRBJ1-1, with D possibly being TRBD1 (6 bases). Germline assignment: CDR1 LGHDT and CDR2 YNNKEL (reference sequence). The CDR3 is made up of 15 amino acids. V lost 2 bases and J 3 bases, leaving 13 bases between the germline ends. This chain's CDR3 is CASSQFSGVDTEAFF. Written as DNA, the CDR3 is TGTGCCAGCAGCCAATTCTCAGGGGTGGACACTGAAGCTTTCTTT.

The genes are TRBV13 and TRBJ2-1; perhaps TRBD2 as D (5 bases). Deletions cut 6 bases from V and 7 bases from J, with 10 bases between. The CDR3 length is 12 residues. Germline V gene lookup returns CDR1 PRHDT and CDR2 FYEKMQ (reference sequence). Here the CDR3 reads CASSTGENEQFF. CDR3 DNA sequence: TGTGCCAGCAGTACCGGGGAAAATGAGCAGTTCTTC. Combining the CDR3 with reference TRBV13 and TRBJ2-1 gives the whole variable domain AAGVIQSPRHLIKEKRETATLKCYPIPRHDTVYWYQQGPGQDPQFLISFYEKMQSDKGSIPDRFSAQQFSDYHSELNMSSLELGDSALYFCASSTGENEQFFGPGTRLTVL.

J is TRBJ1-4 and V is TRBV5-6; D unclear. This CDR3 has 14 residues. CDR1 is SGHDT and CDR2 is YYEEEE in the germline V gene. V lost 4 bases to trimming and J lost 0 bases, with 7 bases between them. CDR3 nucleotides: TGTGCCAGCAGCCCCGGGACAACTAATGAAAAACTGTTTTTT. Protein: CASSPGTTNEKLFF.

The chain joins TRBV5-1 to TRBJ2-5; 13 bases line up with TRBD2. Germline V gene data show CDR1 as SGHRS and CDR2 as YFSETQ. The CDR3 contains 15 residues. V was clipped by 3 bases and J by 3 bases; unmatched bases: 2. Here the CDR3 reads CASSSGTSGEETQYF. DNA of the CDR3: TGCGCCAGCAGCTCGGGGACTAGCGGGGAAGAGACCCAGTACTTC.

This chain links TRBV5-1 with TRBJ2-2; 9 bases line up with TRBD2. CDR1 and CDR2 from the germline V gene are SGHRS and YFSETQ. After removal of 0 bases from V and 7 bases from J, the junction contained 7 bases not matched to a gene. The CDR3 runs to 16 residues. The CDR3 coding sequence is TGCGCCAGCAGCTTGGCCCCAAGCGGGGGGTACGGGGAGCTGTTTTTT. Translated: CASSLAPSGGYGELFF. The variable domain in full, with the rest retrieved from reference TRBV5-1 and TRBJ2-2, is KAGVTQTPRYLIKTRGQQVTLSCSPISGHRSVSWYQQTPGQGLQFLFEYFSETQRNKGNFPGRFSGRQFSNSRSEMNVSTLELGDSALYLCASSLAPSGGYGELFFGEGSRLTVL.

The rearrangement joins TRBV27 to TRBJ1-2; 9 nucleotides line up with TRBD1. Germline V CDR1 and CDR2: MNHEY, SMNVEV (reference sequence). Germline trimming cut 5 bases from V and 0 bases from J; bases unmatched to any gene: 4. This CDR3 is 15 amino acids long. The CDR3 DNA sequence: TGTGCCAGCAGTCGGACAGGGGCCGCTAACTATGGCTACACCTTC. It specifies CASSRTGAANYGYTF.

This chain uses TRBV7-9 with TRBJ2-1; 10 bases align to TRBD2. V shed 5 bases and J 0 bases; nucleotides not matched to a gene: 4. The length of the CDR3 is 16 residues. Germline V gene lookup returns CDR1 SEHNR and CDR2 FQNEAQ (reference sequence). CDR3 DNA: TGTGCCAGCAGCCGCAGCGGGGGGGGCTCCTACAATGAGCAGTTCTTC. This sequence encodes CASSRSGGGSYNEQFF.

Turning to this clone: A much bigger clone sits one base away, suggesting this may be a read error. Other DNA sequences in the sample encode the same CDR3. This chain links TRBV6-1 with TRBJ2-5; TRBD2 agrees at 11 bases. The CDR3 runs 15 residues. Germline V CDR1 and CDR2: MNHNS, SASEGT. Unmatched junction bases numbered 0, after V lost 2 bases and J lost 1 base. This CDR3 is CASSETSGGQETQYF. CDR3 bases: TGTGCCAGCAGTGAAACTAGCGGGGGCCAAGAGACCCAGTACTTC.

The gene calls are TRBV29-1 and TRBJ1-5; possibly TRBD1 for D (6 bases). The CDR3 has 15 amino acids. Per the germline V gene, CDR1 is SQVTM and CDR2 is ANQGSEA. The ends were cut back, 4 bases at V and 2 bases at J, with 15 bases in the middle. The CDR3 here is CSVVMPGGGNQPQHF. Written as DNA, the CDR3 is TGCAGCGTTGTGATGCCGGGGGGCGGCAATCAGCCCCAGCATTTT.

The chain couples TRBV7-9 to TRBJ1-1; possible D gene TRBD1, 5 bases. This CDR3 is built from 15 residues. Germline V CDR1 and CDR2: SEHNR, FQNEAQ (reference sequence). Trimming pared 5 bases from V and 1 base from J, leaving 14 bases between. The CDR3 DNA follows: TGTGCCAGCAGCCCTCCCGGGGGGAAGAACACTGAAGCTTTCTTT. This translates into CASSPPGGKNTEAFF.

The rearrangement joins TRBV3-1 (or the pseudogene TRBV3-2) to TRBJ2-5; 7 bases are shared with TRBD1. Per the germline V gene, CDR1 is LGHDT and CDR2 is YNNKEL (reference sequence). The trim removed 5 bases at V and 4 bases at J, leaving 7 bases unmatched. The CDR3 is 14 amino acids. The CDR3 DNA follows: TGTGCCAGCAGCAAAGGGACAGTTGGAGAGACCCAGTACTTC. Translating it yields CASSKGTVGETQYF.

The chain links TRBV18 to TRBJ1-4; a possible D gene is TRBD1 (6 bases). The germline V gene encodes CDR1 KGHSH and CDR2 LQKENI. V was cut by 3 bases and J by 7 bases, with 24 bases left in between. The CDR3 consists of 18 residues. The CDR3: CASSPDRRRSAKGEKLFF. As DNA, the CDR3 is TGTGCCAGCTCACCTGACAGGAGACGGAGTGCAAAGGGTGAAAAACTGTTTTTT.

The chain links TRBV19 to TRBJ2-7; D uncertain. The CDR3 has 11 residues. Trimming pared 1 base from V and 5 bases from J, leaving 3 bases between. From germline, CDR1 is LNHDA and CDR2 SQIVND (reference sequence). The CDR3 DNA reads as TGTGCCAGTAGTATAGCTGACGAGCAGTACTTC. Amino acid sequence: CASSIADEQYF.

This clone was observed once. The gene calls are TRBV5-8 and TRBJ1-1; possibly TRBD1 for D (5 bases). Trimming shortened V by 6 bases and J by 1 base, and 16 bases separated the two germline ends. Germline CDR1 is SGHTS and CDR2 is YDEGEE. This CDR3 spans 15 amino acids. DNA of the CDR3: TGTGCCAGCAACAAAAGGTGGGGCGGGAACACTGAAGCTTTCTTT. Amino acids: CASNKRWGGNTEAFF.

V usage is TRBV19 and J usage is TRBJ2-7; 8 bases fit TRBD1. The length of the CDR3 is 14 residues. V shed 5 bases and J 2 bases; nucleotides not matched to a gene: 5. CDR1 is LNHDA, CDR2 SQIVND, per germline (reference sequence). The CDR3 nucleotides read TGTGCCAGTAGTCGACAGGGGCGAACCTACGAGCAGTACTTC. Translated: CASSRQGRTYEQYF. Using reference TRBV19 and TRBJ2-7 for the parts outside the CDR3, the full variable domain is DGGITQSPKYLFRKEGQNVTLSCEQNLNHDAMYWYRQDPGQGLRLIYYSQIVNDFQKGDIAEGYSVSREKKESFPLTVTSAQKNPTAFYLCASSRQGRTYEQYFGPGTRLTVT.